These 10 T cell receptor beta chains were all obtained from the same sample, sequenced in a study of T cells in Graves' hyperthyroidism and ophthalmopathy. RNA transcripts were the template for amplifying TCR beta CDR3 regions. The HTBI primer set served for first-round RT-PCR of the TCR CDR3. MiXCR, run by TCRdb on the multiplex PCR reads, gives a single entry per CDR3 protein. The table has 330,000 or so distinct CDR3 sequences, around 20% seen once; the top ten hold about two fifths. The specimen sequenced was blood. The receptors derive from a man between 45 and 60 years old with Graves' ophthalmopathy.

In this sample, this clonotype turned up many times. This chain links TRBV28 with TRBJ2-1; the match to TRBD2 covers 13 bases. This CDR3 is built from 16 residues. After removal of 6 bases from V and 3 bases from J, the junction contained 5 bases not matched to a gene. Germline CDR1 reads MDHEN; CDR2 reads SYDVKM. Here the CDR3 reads CASRFGLAGVYNEQFF. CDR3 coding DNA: TGTGCCAGCAGATTTGGACTAGCGGGAGTCTACAATGAGCAGTTCTTC.

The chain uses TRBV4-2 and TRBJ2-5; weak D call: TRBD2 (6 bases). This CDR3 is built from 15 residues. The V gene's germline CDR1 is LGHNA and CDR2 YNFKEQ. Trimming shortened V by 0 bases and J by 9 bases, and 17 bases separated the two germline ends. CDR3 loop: CASSQDLTIAEAQYF. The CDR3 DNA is TGTGCCAGCAGCCAAGATCTAACAATAGCGGAGGCCCAGTACTTC.

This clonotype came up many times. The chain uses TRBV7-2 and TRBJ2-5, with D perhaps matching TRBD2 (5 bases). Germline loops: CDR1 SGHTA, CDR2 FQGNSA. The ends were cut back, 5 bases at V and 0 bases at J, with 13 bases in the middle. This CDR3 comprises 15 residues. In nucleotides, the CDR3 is TGTGCCAGCAGCCAGGACTTGATGTACCAAGAGACCCAGTACTTC. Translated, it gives CASSQDLMYQETQYF. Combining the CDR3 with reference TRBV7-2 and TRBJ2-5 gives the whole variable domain GAGVSQSPSNKVTEKGKDVELRCDPISGHTALYWYRQSLGQGLEFLIYFQGNSAPDKSGLPSDRFSAERTGGSVSTLTIQRTQQEDSAVYLCASSQDLMYQETQYFGPGTRLLVL.

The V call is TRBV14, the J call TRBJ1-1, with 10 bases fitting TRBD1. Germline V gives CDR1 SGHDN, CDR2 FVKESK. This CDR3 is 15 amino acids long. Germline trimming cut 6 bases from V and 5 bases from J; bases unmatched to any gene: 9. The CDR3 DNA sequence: TGTGCCAGCAGTCAATTGGGACAGGGGATTACTGAAGCTTTCTTT. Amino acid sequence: CASSQLGQGITEAFF.

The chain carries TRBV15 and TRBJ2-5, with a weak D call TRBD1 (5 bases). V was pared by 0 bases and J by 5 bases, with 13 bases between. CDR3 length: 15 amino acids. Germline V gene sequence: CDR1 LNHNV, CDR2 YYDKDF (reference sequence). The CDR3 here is CATSRDLGHLETQYF. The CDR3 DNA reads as TGTGCCACCAGCAGAGATTTGGGGCACTTGGAGACCCAGTACTTC.

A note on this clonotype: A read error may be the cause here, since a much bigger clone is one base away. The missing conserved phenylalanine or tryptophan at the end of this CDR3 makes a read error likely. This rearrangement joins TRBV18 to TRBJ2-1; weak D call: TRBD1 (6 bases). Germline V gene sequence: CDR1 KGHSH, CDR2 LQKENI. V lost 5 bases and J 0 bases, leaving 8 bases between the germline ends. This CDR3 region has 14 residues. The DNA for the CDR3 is TGTGCCAGCTCAGGACAGAGCTCCTACAATGAGCAGTTCTCC. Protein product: CASSGQSSYNEQFS.

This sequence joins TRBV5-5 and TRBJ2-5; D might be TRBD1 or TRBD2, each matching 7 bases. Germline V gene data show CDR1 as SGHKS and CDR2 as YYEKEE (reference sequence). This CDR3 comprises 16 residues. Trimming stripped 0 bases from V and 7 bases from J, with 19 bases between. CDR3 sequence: CASSLEPGGGYGTQYF. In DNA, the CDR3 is TGTGCCAGCAGCTTGGAGCCAGGGGGGGGTTATGGGACCCAGTACTTC.

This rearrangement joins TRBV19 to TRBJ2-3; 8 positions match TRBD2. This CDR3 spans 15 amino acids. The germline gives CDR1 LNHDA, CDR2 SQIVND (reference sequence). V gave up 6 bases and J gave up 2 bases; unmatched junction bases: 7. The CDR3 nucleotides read TGTGCCAGTAGAGCGAGCGGGAGCCTCACAGATACGCAGTATTTT. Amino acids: CASRASGSLTDTQYF.

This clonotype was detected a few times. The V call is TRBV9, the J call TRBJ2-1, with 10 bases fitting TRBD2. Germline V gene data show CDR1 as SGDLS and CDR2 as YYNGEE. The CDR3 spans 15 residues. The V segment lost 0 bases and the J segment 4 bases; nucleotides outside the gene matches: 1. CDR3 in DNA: TGTGCCAGCAGCGTAGCGGGACTAGCGTACAATGAGCAGTTCTTC. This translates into CASSVAGLAYNEQFF.

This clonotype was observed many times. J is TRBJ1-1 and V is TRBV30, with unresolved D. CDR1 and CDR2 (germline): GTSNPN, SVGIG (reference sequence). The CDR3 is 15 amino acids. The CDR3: CAALKNQLVSTEAFF. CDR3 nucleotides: TGTGCTGCGTTAAAAAACCAGTTGGTTAGCACTGAAGCTTTCTTT.